A selection of T cell receptor beta chains follows, all from one sample in a study of blood T cell repertoires in COVID-19. Sequencing used immunoSEQ multiplex PCR; TCRdb keeps in-frame clones, though not all of them. The sample includes hundreds of thousands of clones, about 88% of them seen just once. The sample was peripheral blood. The receptor source for this set is a human donor in a cohort sampled during active COVID-19. Each CDR3 is given with its conserved first and last residue. The D gene is left open where the match is weak. Expanded clones are given a class, and other clones once, few, many or no size at all.

V	size	J	D	DNA	CDR3
TRBV4-1	-	TRBJ1-1	-	TGCGCCAGCAGCCAAACGGTAACGTTCAGGACTGAAGCTTTCTTT	CASSQTVTFRTEAFF
TRBV7-9	-	TRBJ2-7	-	TGTGCCAGCAGCCCGGAGAGGCGAGGCGAGCAGTACTTC	CASSPERRGEQYF
TRBV30	-	TRBJ2-7	-	TGTGCCTGGAGAAATCAGGACGGGAACTACGAGCAGTACTTC	CAWRNQDGNYEQYF
TRBV9	once	TRBJ2-7	-	TGTGCCAGCAGCGTAGAAGACACGATGACCTACGAGCAGTACTTC	CASSVEDTMTYEQYF
TRBV19	-	TRBJ1-6	TRBD1	TGTGCCAGTAGTGGACAGGGTTTTGAAACTTCACCCCTCCACTTT	CASSGQGFETSPLHF
TRBV2	-	TRBJ1-5	-	TGTGCCAGCAGTCTACAGGGAGGCAATCAGCCCCAGCATTTT	CASSLQGGNQPQHF
TRBV4-1	-	TRBJ2-2	TRBD1	TGCGCCAGCAGCCAAGAAGGGACAGGGGTCGGGGAGCTGTTTTTT	CASSQEGTGVGELFF
TRBV28	few	TRBJ1-2	-	TGTGCCAGCAGTCCCTTCGGGACACAAAGAGTTAGCTACACCTTC	CASSPFGTQRVSYTF
TRBV6-5	-	TRBJ1-3	-	TGTGCCAGCAGTTACTCAGGACAGTCGTATGGAAACACCATATATTTT	CASSYSGQSYGNTIYF
TRBV19	few	TRBJ1-1	-	TGTGCCAGTAGTAGATCGACAGGGAACACTGAAGCTTTCTTT	CASSRSTGNTEAFF
TRBV19	-	TRBJ1-1	TRBD1	TGTGCCAGTAGTCCCGGACAGGGTAACGCTTTCTTT	CASSPGQGNAFF
TRBV28	-	TRBJ2-3	TRBD2	TGTGCCAGCAGTTTAGCGGGAGTGCGCACAGATACGCAGTATTTT	CASSLAGVRTDTQYF
TRBV5-6	-	TRBJ1-2	-	TGTGCCAGCAGCCGGGACATCTATGGCTACACCTTC	CASSRDIYGYTF
TRBV24-1	once	TRBJ2-1	-	TGTGCCACCAGTGATTCGGGTTCCTACAATGAGCAGTTCTTC	CATSDSGSYNEQFF
TRBV5-5	-	TRBJ1-1	TRBD1	TGTGCCAGCAGCCCGCTCGGAAGGGGGCACCACACTGAAGCTTTCTTT	CASSPLGRGHHTEAFF
TRBV19	few	TRBJ1-4	TRBD1	TGTGCCAGTAGTATAGTCTGGACAGGGGGGAATGAAAAACTGTTTTTT	CASSIVWTGGNEKLFF
TRBV4-1	-	TRBJ2-2	-	TGCGCCAGCAGCCAAGACCGGACAGCCTCTCGCACCGGGGAGCTGTTTTTT	CASSQDRTASRTGELFF
TRBV10-3	-	TRBJ2-2	TRBD1	TGTGCCATCAGTGCCGGGACAGGGGTCGGCACCGGGGAGCTGTTTTTT	CAISAGTGVGTGELFF
TRBV11-3	-	TRBJ2-5	TRBD2	TGTGCCAGCAGCCCTGGGCGGACTAGGCAAGAGACCCAGTACTTC	CASSPGRTRQETQYF
TRBV5-1	many	TRBJ1-2	TRBD1	TGCGCCAGCAGCAATACTCCGGGACAGGGCTATGGCTACACCTTC	CASSNTPGQGYGYTF
TRBV10-3	once	TRBJ2-7	-	TGTGCCATCAGTGAGCAGGCCTACGAGCAGTACTTC	CAISEQAYEQYF
TRBV28	once	TRBJ2-6	-	TGTGCCAGCGGCGGGACCGGGACGTTTGCTGGGGCCAACGTCCTGACTTTC	CASGGTGTFAGANVLTF
TRBV4-1	once	TRBJ2-1	TRBD2	TGCGCCAGCAGCCCCCCTACTAGCGGCTACTACAATGAGCAGTTCTTC	CASSPPTSGYYNEQFF
TRBV7-9	-	TRBJ1-4	-	TGTGCCAGCAGCTTAGGAGGGAATGAAAAACTGTTTTTT	CASSLGGNEKLFF
TRBV5-1	-	TRBJ1-5	TRBD1	TGCGCCAGCAGTTTGACAGGGGTCAACAATCAGCCCCAGCATTTT	CASSLTGVNNQPQHF
TRBV6-2/TRBV6-3	once	TRBJ2-1	TRBD1	TGTGCCAGCAGTTACTCGAAGGTACAGGGGGGTAATGAGCAGTTCTTC	CASSYSKVQGGNEQFF
TRBV4-2	-	TRBJ2-5	-	TGTGCCAGCAGCCAAGGGGCGGGGGCCGACTTCATACAAGAGACCCAGTACTTC	CASSQGAGADFIQETQYF
TRBV7-2	-	TRBJ2-1	-	TGTGCCAGCAGCTTAGAGGAGCGGCTCGGGCAGTTCTTC	CASSLEERLGQFF
TRBV5-5	-	TRBJ2-7	TRBD1	TGTGCCAGCAGCTCGACAGGGGGGCAGGTCGAGCAGTACTTC	CASSSTGGQVEQYF
TRBV18	few	TRBJ1-1	-	TGTGCCAGCTCACCCCAGGGTTCGGTGGACACTGAAGCTTTCTTT	CASSPQGSVDTEAFF
TRBV3-1/TRBV3-2	-	TRBJ2-5	TRBD1	TGTGCCAGCAGCCTAGGGACAGGGGCCTTCCAAGAGACCCAGTACTTC	CASSLGTGAFQETQYF
TRBV6-1	-	TRBJ1-1	-	TGTGCCAGCAGTGAAGGGGGGACAAAGTTCCCTTCAGCTTTCTTT	CASSEGGTKFPSAFF
TRBV11-2	-	TRBJ2-7	-	TGTGCCAGCAGCTGGGGGCAGGGAGGGGTCTACGAGCAGTACTTC	CASSWGQGGVYEQYF
TRBV27	-	TRBJ1-1	-	TGTGCCAGCAGTCAGGGTATGAGCACTGAAGCTTTCTTT	CASSQGMSTEAFF
TRBV7-3	once	TRBJ2-1	TRBD1	TGTGCCAGCAGCTTAGACAGGGGGCTTTGGGATGAGCAGTTCTTC	CASSLDRGLWDEQFF
TRBV14	-	TRBJ2-1	-	TGTGCCAGCAGCCGCCTGAGAGGGGCGGGACAGAGCTACAATGAGCAGTTCTTC	CASSRLRGAGQSYNEQFF
TRBV27	-	TRBJ2-7	-	TGTGCCAGCAGTTTAGTAACAGGAATTGGCGAGCAGTACTTC	CASSLVTGIGEQYF
TRBV20-1	-	TRBJ2-7	-	TGCAGTGCTAGAGACGGCTACGAGCAGTACTTC	CSARDGYEQYF
TRBV19	few	TRBJ2-7	TRBD1	TGTGCCAGTAGTCTATACCCACAGGGGGAAGAGCAGTACTTC	CASSLYPQGEEQYF
TRBV6-1	-	TRBJ1-2	TRBD1	TGTGCCAGCAGTGAATCAGGGGGAGGCGGCTACACCTTC	CASSESGGGGYTF
TRBV6-4	-	TRBJ2-3	TRBD2	TGTGCCAGCAGTGAGCGGGGGGGCCTGGATACGCAGTATTTT	CASSERGGLDTQYF
TRBV19	-	TRBJ1-2	TRBD1	TGTGCCAGTAGTATAGAGAGTGGACAGGGGGCGGCGTATGGCTACACCTTC	CASSIESGQGAAYGYTF
TRBV2	-	TRBJ1-1	TRBD1	TGTGCCAGCAGTGAAAACAGGGGGCTGTTGGTGAACACTGAAGCTTTCTTT	CASSENRGLLVNTEAFF
TRBV19	-	TRBJ2-1	-	TGTGCCAGTAGAGGATCGCGGGGCTCCTACAATGAGCAGTTCTTC	CASRGSRGSYNEQFF